This record concerns one T cell receptor beta chain sequence. As yet, its antigen is unknown. The V gene lost 1 base and the J gene lost 0 bases, with 10 bases spanning the gap. Germline loops: CDR1 MNHNS, CDR2 SASEGT. The CDR3 covers 15 residues. The sample belongs to a study of tumor-infiltrating lymphocytes in localized non-small cell lung cancer. Study at large: The cohort mixed smokers and never-smokers, several histologies, and some post-neoadjuvant-chemotherapy samples.

Generated by immunoSEQ multiplex PCR, the TCRdb table keeps only in-frame clones and is missing some. Of 11,000 to 15,000 clones detected, around 65% appear once; the ten largest clones hold approximately 20%. Overall study findings and caveats: Immunotypes IM1 and IM2 had similar TCR-derived T-cell fractions. TCR sequencing covered a subset of patients with enough tissue.

This sequence originates from a human donor with non-small cell lung cancer. The chain carries TRBV6-1 and TRBJ2-7, with D maybe TRBD1 (6 bases). Sequencing input: uninvolved lung tissue not adjacent to the tumor. CDR3 region: CASSEVGDNSYEQYF. Here the CDR3 DNA reads TGTGCCAGCAGTGAAGTTGGGGACAACTCCTACGAGCAGTACTTC.